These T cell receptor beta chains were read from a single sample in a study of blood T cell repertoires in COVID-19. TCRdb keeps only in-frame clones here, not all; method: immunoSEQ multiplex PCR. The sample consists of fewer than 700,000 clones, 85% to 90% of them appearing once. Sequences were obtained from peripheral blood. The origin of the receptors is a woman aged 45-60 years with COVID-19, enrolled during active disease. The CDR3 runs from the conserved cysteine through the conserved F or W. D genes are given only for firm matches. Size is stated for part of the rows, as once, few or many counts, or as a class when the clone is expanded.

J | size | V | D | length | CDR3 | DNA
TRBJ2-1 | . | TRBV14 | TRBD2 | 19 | CASSPLPSGGGDSYNEQFF | TGTGCCAGCAGCCCCCTACCTAGCGGCGGGGGGGATTCATACAATGAGCAGTTCTTC
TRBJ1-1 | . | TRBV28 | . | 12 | CASRGAGVEAFF | TGTGCCAGCAGGGGGGCCGGGGTTGAAGCTTTCTTT
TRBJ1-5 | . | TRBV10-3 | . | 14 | CAISGTDSNQPQHF | TGTGCCATCAGTGGCACAGATAGCAATCAGCCCCAGCATTTT
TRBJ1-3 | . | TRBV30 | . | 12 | CAWTVSGNTIYF | TGTGCCTGGACCGTCTCTGGAAACACCATATATTTT
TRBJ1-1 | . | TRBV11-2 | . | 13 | CASSARDYTEAFF | TGTGCCAGCAGCGCCAGGGACTACACTGAAGCTTTCTTT
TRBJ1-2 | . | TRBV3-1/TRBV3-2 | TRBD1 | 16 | CASSQPQGTVRYGYTF | TGTGCCAGCAGCCAACCCCAGGGGACAGTCCGCTATGGCTACACCTTC
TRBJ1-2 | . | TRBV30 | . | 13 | CAWSGTAYYGYTF | TGTGCCTGGAGTGGGACAGCCTACTATGGCTACACCTTC
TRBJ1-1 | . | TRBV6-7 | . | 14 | CASSYSSGGTEAFF | TGTGCCAGCAGTTACTCGTCCGGGGGCACTGAAGCTTTCTTT
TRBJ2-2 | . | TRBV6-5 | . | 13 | CASSPPGSGELFF | TGTGCCAGCAGTCCGCCGGGATCCGGGGAGCTGTTTTTT
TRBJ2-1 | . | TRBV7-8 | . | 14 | CASSSTRISDEQFF | TGTGCCAGCAGCTCGACGCGTATAAGCGATGAGCAGTTCTTC
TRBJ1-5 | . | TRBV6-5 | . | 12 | CASTQYNQPQHF | TGTGCCAGCACCCAGTACAATCAGCCCCAGCATTTT
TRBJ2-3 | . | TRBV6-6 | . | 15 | CASSFSQGGSDTQYF | TGTGCCAGCAGTTTCAGTCAGGGTGGGTCAGATACGCAGTATTTT
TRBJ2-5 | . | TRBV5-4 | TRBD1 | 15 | CASSSQGQGGGTQYF | TGTGCCAGCAGCTCTCAAGGACAGGGGGGAGGGACCCAGTACTTC
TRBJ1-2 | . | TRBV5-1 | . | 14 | CASSSSVQNYGYTF | TGCGCCAGCAGCTCCTCTGTTCAGAACTATGGCTACACCTTC
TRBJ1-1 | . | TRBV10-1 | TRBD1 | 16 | CASSPGAGGVGTEAFF | TGCGCCAGCAGCCCCGGGGCAGGGGGCGTAGGAACTGAAGCTTTCTTT
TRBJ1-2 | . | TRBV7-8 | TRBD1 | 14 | CASSPGGRNYGYTF | TGTGCCAGCAGCCCAGGGGGCCGCAACTATGGCTACACCTTC
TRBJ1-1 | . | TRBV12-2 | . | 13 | CASRFEGNTEAFF | TGTGCAAGTCGCTTTGAGGGGAACACTGAAGCTTTCTTT
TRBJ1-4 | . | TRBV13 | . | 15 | CASSLGFGVRDQLFF | TGTGCCAGCAGCTTAGGGTTCGGTGTGAGGGATCAACTGTTTTTT
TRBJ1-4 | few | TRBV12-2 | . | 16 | CASRLDPGQGNEKLFF | TGTGCAAGTCGCTTAGATCCGGGACAGGGAAATGAAAAACTGTTTTTT
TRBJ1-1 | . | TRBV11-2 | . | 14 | CASSRNTGPTEAFF | TGTGCCAGCAGCCGAAACACAGGGCCCACTGAAGCTTTCTTT
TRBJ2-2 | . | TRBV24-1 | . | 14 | CATSRQTNTGELFF | TGTGCCACCAGTAGACAGACGAACACCGGGGAGCTGTTTTTT
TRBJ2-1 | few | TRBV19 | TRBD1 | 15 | CASSGRDRGYNEQFF | TGTGCCAGTAGTGGCCGGGACAGGGGATACAATGAGCAGTTCTTC
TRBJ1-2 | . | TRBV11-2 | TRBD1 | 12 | CASRNTGDGYTF | TGTGCCAGCAGGAACACAGGGGACGGCTACACCTTC
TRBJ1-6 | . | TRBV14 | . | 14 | CASSQGRENSPLHF | TGTGCCAGCAGCCAAGGGAGAGAGAATTCACCCCTCCACTTT
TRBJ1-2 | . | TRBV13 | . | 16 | CASSHRREEDVYGYTF | TGTGCCAGCAGCCATAGACGGGAGGAGGACGTCTATGGCTACACCTTC
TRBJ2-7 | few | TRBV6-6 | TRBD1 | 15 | CASSYPGTGHDEQYF | TGTGCCAGCAGTTACCCCGGGACAGGGCATGACGAGCAGTACTTC
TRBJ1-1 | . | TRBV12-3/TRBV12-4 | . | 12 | CASFRTNTEAFF | TGTGCCAGCTTTAGGACAAACACTGAAGCTTTCTTT
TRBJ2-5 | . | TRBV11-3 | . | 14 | CASSLGSQGETQYF | TGTGCCAGCAGCTTAGGCTCTCAGGGGGAGACCCAGTACTTC
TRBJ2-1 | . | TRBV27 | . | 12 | CASAFKGEEQFF | TGTGCCAGCGCTTTTAAGGGAGAAGAGCAGTTCTTC
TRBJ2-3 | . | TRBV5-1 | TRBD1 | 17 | CASSLAEAGQDTDTQYF | TGCGCCAGCAGCTTGGCCGAGGCAGGACAGGACACAGATACGCAGTATTTT
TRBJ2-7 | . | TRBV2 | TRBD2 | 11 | CASLTSGAQYF | TGTGCCAGCTTGACTAGCGGGGCCCAGTACTTC
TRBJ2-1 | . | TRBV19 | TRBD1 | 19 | CASSRGTYRDSLFHNEQFF | TGTGCCAGTAGTAGGGGGACCTACCGGGACAGCCTATTCCACAATGAGCAGTTCTTC
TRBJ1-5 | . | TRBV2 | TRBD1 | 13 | CASSPQGDQPQHF | TGTGCCAGCAGTCCTCAGGGGGATCAGCCCCAGCATTTT
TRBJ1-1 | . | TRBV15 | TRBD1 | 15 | CATSSWDRANTEAFF | TGTGCCACCAGCAGCTGGGACAGGGCGAACACTGAAGCTTTCTTT
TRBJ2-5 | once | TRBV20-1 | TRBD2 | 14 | CSASRLADEETQYF | TGCAGTGCTAGTCGGCTAGCGGACGAAGAGACCCAGTACTTC
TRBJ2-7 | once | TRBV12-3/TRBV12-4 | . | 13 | CASSRDRTYEQYF | TGTGCCAGCAGCCGCGACAGGACCTACGAGCAGTACTTC
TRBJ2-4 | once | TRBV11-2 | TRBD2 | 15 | CASSLVTSGVNIQYF | TGTGCCAGCAGCTTAGTTACTAGCGGGGTAAACATTCAGTACTTC
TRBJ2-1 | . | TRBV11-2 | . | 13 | CASSLGSYNEQFF | TGTGCCAGCAGCCTCGGCTCCTACAATGAGCAGTTCTTC
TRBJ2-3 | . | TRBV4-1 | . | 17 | CASSLLTPGTYTDTQYF | TGCGCCAGCAGCCTCCTAACCCCTGGGACTTACACAGATACGCAGTATTTT
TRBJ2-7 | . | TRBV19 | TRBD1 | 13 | CASSKTGFHEQYF | TGTGCCAGTAGTAAGACAGGGTTCCACGAGCAGTACTTC
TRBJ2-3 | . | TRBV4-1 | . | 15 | CASGGDHASTDTQYF | TGCGCCAGCGGGGGCGATCATGCTAGCACAGATACGCAGTATTTT
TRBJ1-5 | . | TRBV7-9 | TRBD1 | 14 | CASSSGTENQPQHF | TGTGCCAGCAGCTCCGGGACAGAGAATCAGCCCCAGCATTTT
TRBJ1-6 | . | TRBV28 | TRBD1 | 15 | CASSSPQGGNSPLHF | TGTGCCAGCAGTTCCCCACAGGGGGGAAATTCACCCCTCCACTTT
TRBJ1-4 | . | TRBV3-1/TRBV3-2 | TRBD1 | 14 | CASSPTGQGARLFF | TGTGCCAGCAGCCCGACGGGACAGGGCGCCAGACTGTTTTTT
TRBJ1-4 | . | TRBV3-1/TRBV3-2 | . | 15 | CASSQEAGTNEKLFF | TGTGCCAGCAGCCAAGAAGCGGGAACTAATGAAAAACTGTTTTTT
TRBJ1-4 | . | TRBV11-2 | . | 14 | CASSFRGVNEKLFF | TGTGCCAGCAGCTTTAGGGGTGTGAATGAAAAACTGTTTTTT
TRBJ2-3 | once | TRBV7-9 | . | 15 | CASSSPLTSTDTQYF | TGTGCCAGCAGCTCCCCTTTAACTAGCACAGATACGCAGTATTTT
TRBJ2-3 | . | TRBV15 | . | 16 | CATSRDLTGSTDTQYF | TGTGCCACCAGCAGAGATCTAACAGGGAGCACAGATACGCAGTATTTT
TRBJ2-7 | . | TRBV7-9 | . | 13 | CASLGGVSYEQYF | TGTGCCAGCCTGGGGGGAGTTTCCTACGAGCAGTACTTC
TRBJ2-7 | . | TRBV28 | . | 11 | CASHDSYEQYF | TGTGCCAGCCACGACAGCTACGAGCAGTACTTC
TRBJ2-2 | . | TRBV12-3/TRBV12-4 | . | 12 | CASSLVSGELFF | TGTGCCAGCAGTTTAGTCTCCGGGGAGCTGTTTTTT
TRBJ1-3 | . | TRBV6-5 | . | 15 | CAEGGGGNSGNTIYF | TGTGCCGAAGGGGGAGGGGGGAACTCTGGAAACACCATATATTTT
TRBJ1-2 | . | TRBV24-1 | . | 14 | CATSDLTVERGYTF | TGTGCCACCAGTGATTTAACAGTCGAACGTGGCTACACCTTC